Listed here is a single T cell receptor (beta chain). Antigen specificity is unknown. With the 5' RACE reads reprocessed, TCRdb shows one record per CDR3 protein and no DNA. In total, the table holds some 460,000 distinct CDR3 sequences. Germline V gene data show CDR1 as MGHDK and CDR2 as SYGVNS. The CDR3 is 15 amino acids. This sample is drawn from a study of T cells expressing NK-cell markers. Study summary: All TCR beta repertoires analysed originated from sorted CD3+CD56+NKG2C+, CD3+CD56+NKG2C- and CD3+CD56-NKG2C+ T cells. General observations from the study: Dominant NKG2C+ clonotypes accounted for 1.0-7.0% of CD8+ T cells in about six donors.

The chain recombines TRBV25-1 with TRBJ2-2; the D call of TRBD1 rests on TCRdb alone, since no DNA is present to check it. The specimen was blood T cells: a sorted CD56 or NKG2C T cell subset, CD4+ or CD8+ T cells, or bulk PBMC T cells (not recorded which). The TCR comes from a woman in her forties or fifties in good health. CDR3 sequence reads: CASSHRGADTGELFF.